Listed here is a single T cell receptor (beta chain). J was trimmed by 2 bases and V by 0 bases; bases with no gene match: 7. The CDR3 is 16 residues long. CDR1 and CDR2 from the germline V gene are SGHDT and YYEEEE. The sample comes from a study of T cell changes during pregnancy in multiple sclerosis. Clones were sequenced by immunoSEQ multiplex PCR, and TCRdb holds only the in-frame ones, with some missing. The data hold 45,000 to 70,000 clones, with 80% to 95% observed a single time. This clonotype originated in a female donor with multiple sclerosis, enrolled in a pregnancy study. The sample here was CD4+ T cells from peripheral blood mononuclear cells, taken after pregnancy. V is TRBV5-6 and J is TRBJ1-2, with 7 bases matching TRBD1. The CDR3 region has the DNA TGTGCCAGCAGCTTGGGGTCCAGGGGGGCCAACTATGGCTACACCTTC. Its translation is CASSLGSRGANYGYTF.